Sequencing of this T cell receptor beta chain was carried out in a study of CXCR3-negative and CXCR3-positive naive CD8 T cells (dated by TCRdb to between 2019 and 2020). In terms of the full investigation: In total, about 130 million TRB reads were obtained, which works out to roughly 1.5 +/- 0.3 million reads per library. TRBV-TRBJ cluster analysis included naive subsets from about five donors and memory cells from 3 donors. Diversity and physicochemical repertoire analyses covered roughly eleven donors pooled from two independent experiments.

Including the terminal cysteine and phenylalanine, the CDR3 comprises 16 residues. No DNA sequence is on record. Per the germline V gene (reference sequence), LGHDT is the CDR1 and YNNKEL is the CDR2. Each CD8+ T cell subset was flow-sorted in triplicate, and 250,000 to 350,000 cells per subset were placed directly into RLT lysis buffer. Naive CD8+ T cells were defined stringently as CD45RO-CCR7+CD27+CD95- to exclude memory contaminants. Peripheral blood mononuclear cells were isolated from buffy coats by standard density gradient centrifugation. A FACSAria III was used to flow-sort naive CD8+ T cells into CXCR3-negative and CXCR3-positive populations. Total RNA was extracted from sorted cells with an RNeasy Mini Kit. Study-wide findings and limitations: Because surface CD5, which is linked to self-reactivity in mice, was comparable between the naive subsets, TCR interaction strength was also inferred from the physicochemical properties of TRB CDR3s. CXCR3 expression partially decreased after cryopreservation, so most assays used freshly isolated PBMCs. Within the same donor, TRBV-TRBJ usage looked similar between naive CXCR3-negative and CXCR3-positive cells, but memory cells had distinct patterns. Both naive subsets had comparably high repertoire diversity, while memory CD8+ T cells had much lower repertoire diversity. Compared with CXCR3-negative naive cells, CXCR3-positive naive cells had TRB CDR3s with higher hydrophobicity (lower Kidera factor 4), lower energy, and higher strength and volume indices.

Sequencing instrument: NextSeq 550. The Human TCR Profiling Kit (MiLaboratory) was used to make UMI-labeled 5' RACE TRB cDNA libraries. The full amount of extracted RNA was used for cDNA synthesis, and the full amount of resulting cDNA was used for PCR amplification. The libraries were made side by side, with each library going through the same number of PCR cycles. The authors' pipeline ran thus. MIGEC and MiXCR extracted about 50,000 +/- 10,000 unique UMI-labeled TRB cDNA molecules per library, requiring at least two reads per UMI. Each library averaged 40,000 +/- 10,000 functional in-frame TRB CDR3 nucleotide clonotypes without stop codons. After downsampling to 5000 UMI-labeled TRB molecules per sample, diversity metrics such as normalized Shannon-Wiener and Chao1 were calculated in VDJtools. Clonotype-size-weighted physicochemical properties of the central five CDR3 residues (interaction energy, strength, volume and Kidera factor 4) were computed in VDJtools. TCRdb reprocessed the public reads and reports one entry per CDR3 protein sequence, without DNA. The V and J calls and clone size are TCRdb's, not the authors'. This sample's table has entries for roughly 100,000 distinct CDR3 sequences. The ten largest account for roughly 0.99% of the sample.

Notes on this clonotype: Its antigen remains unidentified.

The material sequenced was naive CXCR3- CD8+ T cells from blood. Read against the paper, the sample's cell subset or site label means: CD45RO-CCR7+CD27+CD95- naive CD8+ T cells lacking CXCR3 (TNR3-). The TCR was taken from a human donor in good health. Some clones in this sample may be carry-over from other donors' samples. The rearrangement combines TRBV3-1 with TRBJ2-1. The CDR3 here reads CASSQELGQIDNEQFF.